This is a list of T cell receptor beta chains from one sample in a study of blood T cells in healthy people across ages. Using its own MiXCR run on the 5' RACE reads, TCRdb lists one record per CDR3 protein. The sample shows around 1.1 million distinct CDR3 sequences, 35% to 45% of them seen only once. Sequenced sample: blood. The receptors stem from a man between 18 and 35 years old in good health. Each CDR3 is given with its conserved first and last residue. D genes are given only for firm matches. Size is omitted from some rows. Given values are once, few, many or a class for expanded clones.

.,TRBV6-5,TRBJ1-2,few,TGTGCCAGCAGTTACACTACAGGGCGCGGCTACACCTTC,CASSYTTGRGYTF
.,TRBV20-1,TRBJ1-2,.,TGCAGTGCCAATCCCCAAGTTCCGTCTGGGAGTTACTATGGCTACACCTTC,CSANPQVPSGSYYGYTF
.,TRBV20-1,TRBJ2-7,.,TGCAGTGCTCCCGGACACGGAACCTACGAGCAGTACTTC,CSAPGHGTYEQYF
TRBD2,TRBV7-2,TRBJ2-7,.,TGTGCCAGCAGCTTACCGCTAGCGGGGGGCTCCTACAATGAGCAGTACTTC,CASSLPLAGGSYNEQYF
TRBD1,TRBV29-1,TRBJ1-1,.,TGCAGCGTTGCGAGACAGGGGGCGAGTGAAGCTTTCTTT,CSVARQGASEAFF
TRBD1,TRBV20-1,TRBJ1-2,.,TGCAGTGCTAGCGACAGGGGGACTGGCTACACCTTC,CSASDRGTGYTF
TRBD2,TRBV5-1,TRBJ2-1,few,TGCGCCAGCAGCTTCGAAACAACTAGCGGGGGGGCCCTCAATGAGCAGTTCTTC,CASSFETTSGGALNEQFF
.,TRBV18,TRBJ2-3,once,TGTGCCAGCTCACCACCGTCCGGAAATAGTATCATTGCAGATACGCGGTATTTT,CASSPPSGNSIIADTRYF
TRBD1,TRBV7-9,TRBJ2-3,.,TGTGCCAGCAGCGATGAGGACAGGTTAACAGATACGCAGTATTTT,CASSDEDRLTDTQYF
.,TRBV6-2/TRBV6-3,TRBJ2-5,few,TGTGCCAGCAGTATCCGGACAGAAGAGACCCAGTACTTC,CASSIRTEETQYF
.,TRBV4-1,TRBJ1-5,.,TGCGCCAGCAGCCCGAGGAAGTATCAGCCCCAGCATTTT,CASSPRKYQPQHF
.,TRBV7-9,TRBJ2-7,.,TGTGCCAGCAGCCCGTGGGACAACTACGAGCAGTACTTC,CASSPWDNYEQYF
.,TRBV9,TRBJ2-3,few,TGTGCCAGCAGCGTAGGGGCCTACCCCGATTATAGAAGCACAGATACGCAGTATTTT,CASSVGAYPDYRSTDTQYF
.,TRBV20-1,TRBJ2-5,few,TGCAGTGCTAGAGATGTCAGGAACCAAGAGACCCAGTACTTC,CSARDVRNQETQYF